Below, 12 T cell receptor beta chains from the same sample are listed, as sequenced in a study of blood T cell repertoires in COVID-19. Repertoires were generated with immunoSEQ multiplex PCR, while TCRdb's copy carries only in-frame clones and drops some. The repertoire has about 66,000 clones, roughly 86% of them found once; the top ten carry roughly 1.5%. Sequencing input: peripheral blood. The receptors shown here come from a man aged 60-69 years with acute or convalescent COVID-19.

The V and J genes are TRBV12-3 or TRBV12-4 and TRBJ2-2; weak D call: TRBD2 (6 bases). This CDR3 has 13 residues. Trimming pared 10 bases from V and 6 bases from J, leaving 15 bases between. The CDR3 coding sequence is TGTGCCACAGTCGGGAGTACCCCCGGGGAGCTGTTTTTT. Amino acids: CATVGSTPGELFF.

V and J are TRBV9 and TRBJ1-2; 8 bases fit TRBD1. The CDR3 covers 15 residues. Looked up from germline, CDR1 is SGDLS and CDR2 is YYNGEE. J lost 4 bases, V lost 4 bases, and 9 bases had no gene match. DNA of the CDR3: TGTGCCAGCAGCCCAGAGGGCAGGGGGCTCTATGGCTACACCTTC. This gives the protein CASSPEGRGLYGYTF.

The chain uses TRBV7-6 and TRBJ2-6, with 8 bases aligning to TRBD2. The CDR3 spans 20 residues. V lost 2 bases to trimming and J lost 1 base; unmatched junction nucleotides: 13. In germline, CDR1 is SGHVS, CDR2 FNYEAQ. CDR3 DNA: TGTGCCAGCAGCTTAAGAGCCGGGAGGGGGTTTATGTCTGGGGCCAACGTCCTGACTTTC. It specifies CASSLRAGRGFMSGANVLTF.

This clone was seen once. The chain uses TRBV3-1 (or the pseudogene TRBV3-2) and TRBJ2-1; TRBD1 might be the D (6 bases). The CDR3 spans 15 residues. The germline gives CDR1 LGHDT, CDR2 YNNKEL (reference sequence). V lost 4 bases and J 4 bases, leaving 14 bases between the germline ends. The CDR3 sequence is CASSPSGGGYNEQFF. DNA for the CDR3: TGTGCCAGCAGCCCCAGTGGGGGCGGATACAATGAGCAGTTCTTC.

The V call is TRBV9, the J call TRBJ1-2, with 7 positions matching TRBD1. The CDR3 covers 13 residues. The V gene's germline CDR1 is SGDLS and CDR2 YYNGEE. J was trimmed by 8 bases and V by 6 bases; bases with no gene match: 10. Written as DNA, the CDR3 is TGTGCCAGCACCAACACAGGGGCCTGGGGCTACACCTTC. It yields the protein CASTNTGAWGYTF.

This chain connects TRBV7-9 to TRBJ1-3; TRBD1 matches 8 bases. V shed 4 bases and J 6 bases; nucleotides not matched to a gene: 8. From germline, CDR1 is SEHNR and CDR2 FQNEAQ (reference sequence). This CDR3 contains 15 residues. In DNA form, the CDR3 reads TGTGCCAGCAGCTCCCCGGGACAGGCTGAAAACACCATATATTTT. Protein product: CASSSPGQAENTIYF.

This chain joins TRBV7-3 and TRBJ2-7; D call uncertain. The CDR3 length is 14 residues. Germline V gene data show CDR1 as SGHTA and CDR2 as FQGTGA. V was pared by 2 bases and J by 4 bases, with 12 bases between. The CDR3 nucleotides are TGTGCCAGCAGCTTATACAATGGCGGATACGAGCAGTACTTC. Its protein product is CASSLYNGGYEQYF.

The CDR3 region is CASSPGTRRSETQYF. The CDR3, as DNA: TGTGCCAGTAGTCCCGGGACTAGAAGGTCGGAGACCCAGTACTTC. The chain employs TRBV19 and TRBJ2-5; 8 bases match TRBD2. The CDR3 totals 15 residues. Trimming took 5 bases from V and 5 from J; bases not matched to a gene: 10. Germline V lookup: CDR1 LNHDA, CDR2 SQIVND (reference sequence).

A single count supports this clone. The CDR3 DNA is TGTGCCAGCAGCTTATCGCGGGGAAGGTGGCAAGAGACCCAGTACTTC. It codes for CASSLSRGRWQETQYF. V usage is TRBV13 and J usage is TRBJ2-5; D might be TRBD2 (6 bases). CDR1 is PRHDT and CDR2 is FYEKMQ in the germline V gene (reference sequence). Trimming removed 2 bases from V and 2 bases from J, with 15 bases in between. The CDR3 consists of 16 residues.

The chain uses TRBV19 and TRBJ1-1; no definite D call. Trimming took off 5 bases at V and 1 base at J, with 11 bases between the two ends. The CDR3 spans 14 residues. Germline V gene lookup returns CDR1 LNHDA and CDR2 SQIVND (reference sequence). The CDR3 sequence: CASSARTPNTEAFF. The CDR3 DNA sequence: TGTGCCAGTAGTGCACGGACTCCGAACACTGAAGCTTTCTTT. Drawing the rest from reference TRBV19 and TRBJ1-1, the complete variable domain is DGGITQSPKYLFRKEGQNVTLSCEQNLNHDAMYWYRQDPGQGLRLIYYSQIVNDFQKGDIAEGYSVSREKKESFPLTVTSAQKNPTAFYLCASSARTPNTEAFFGQGTRLTVV.

The rearrangement links TRBV2 to TRBJ2-1, with TRBD2 identical over 10 bases. Germline CDR1 reads SNHLY; CDR2 reads FYNNEI. The CDR3 sequence is 16 residues long. Trimming took 2 bases from V and 13 from J; bases not matched to a gene: 14. CDR3 in amino acids: CASSEQGLARYLGQFF. DNA for the CDR3: TGTGCCAGCAGTGAACAGGGACTAGCGCGATATCTGGGACAGTTCTTC.

The V and J genes are TRBV27 and TRBJ1-6, with D uncertain. In germline, CDR1 is MNHEY, CDR2 SMNVEV (reference sequence). The CDR3 length is 12 residues. V shed 5 bases and J shed 9 bases, with 8 bases lying between them. The CDR3 spells CASSERLSPLHF. CDR3 bases: TGTGCCAGCAGTGAGCGGCTTTCACCCCTCCACTTT.